These 30 T cell receptor beta chains were all obtained from the same sample, sequenced in a study of blood T cells in healthy people across ages. A sample-barcoded 5' primer and a J-beta primer mix were used in a second PCR of roughly 7 to 11 cycles. TCRdb re-called the 5' RACE reads with MiXCR, one entry per CDR3 protein. This sample yields hundreds of thousands of distinct CDR3 sequences, of which around half are seen a single time; just under 25% belongs to the top ten. The sequenced material came from blood. The receptor set was obtained from a man older than 75 in good health.

Of note for this clonotype: A read error may be the cause here, since a much bigger clone is one base away. The J gene is TRBJ1-5, the V gene TRBV20-1; no reliable D call. CDR1 is DFQATT, CDR2 SNEGSKA, per germline (reference sequence). CDR3 length: 17 amino acids. V was cut by 0 bases and J by 0 bases, with 15 bases left in between. CDR3 DNA: TGCAGTGCTAGAGATCTTCCGAGAAGGTATAGCAATCAGCCCCAGCATTTT. It translates to CSARDLPRRYSNQPQHF.

This clonotype occurred a few times. This chain links TRBV6-5 with TRBJ1-5; perhaps TRBD1 as D (5 bases). V lost 6 bases and J lost 2, with 11 bases in between. Per the germline V gene, CDR1 is MNHEY and CDR2 is SVGAGI. CDR3 length equals 14 residues. The CDR3 nucleotides are TGTGCCAGCAGCCGATCGGGGGGCAATCAGCCCCAGCATTTT. The encoded protein is CASSRSGGNQPQHF.

CDR3 sequence (DNA): TGCAGTGCTAGGGACGAGACTGAAGCTTTCTTT. Encoded protein: CSARDETEAFF. The chain employs TRBV20-1 and TRBJ1-1; D is unclear. Germline CDR1 reads DFQATT; CDR2 reads SNEGSKA (reference sequence). Trimming cost V 3 bases and J 5 bases, with 7 bases left between them. This CDR3 region has 11 residues.

This clonotype was recorded at least ten times. V gene TRBV6-6 combines with J gene TRBJ2-5; D perhaps matches TRBD1 (5 bases). The germline gives CDR1 MNHNY, CDR2 SVGAGI (reference sequence). V lost 2 bases to trimming and J lost 5 bases, with 12 bases between them. The CDR3 runs 14 residues. The CDR3 protein is CASSYEVGRETQYF. CDR3 coding DNA: TGTGCCAGCAGTTACGAGGTGGGGCGGGAGACCCAGTACTTC.

The chain joins TRBV27 to TRBJ1-1; unclear D gene. The CDR3 is made up of 13 amino acids. CDR1 MNHEY and CDR2 SMNVEV come from the germline V gene (reference sequence). Trimming removed 6 bases from V and 0 bases from J, with 8 bases in between. CDR3 sequence: CASSWTVNTEAFF. As DNA, the CDR3 is TGTGCCAGCAGCTGGACGGTGAACACTGAAGCTTTCTTT.

This clonotype has just one count. The chain joins TRBV7-2 to TRBJ2-5; D is unresolved. The J call may be incorrect, as the DNA end agrees better with TRBJ2-7. The CDR3 covers 14 residues. Germline values: CDR1 SGHTA, CDR2 FQGNSA. The CDR3 coding sequence is TGTGCCAGCAGCTTTAACTGGCGGAACTACGAGCAGTACTTC. Translating gives CASSFNWRNYEQYF.

This clonotype was counted many times. J is TRBJ1-1 and V is TRBV2, with TRBD1 matching over 9 bases. Germline values: CDR1 SNHLY, CDR2 FYNNEI. J was trimmed by 1 base and V by 5 bases; bases with no gene match: 8. The CDR3 spans 16 residues. The CDR3 DNA follows: TGTGCCAGCAGTATACAGGGGGCGCGGTCGAACACTGAAGCTTTCTTT. This codes for CASSIQGARSNTEAFF.

This clonotype was found a few times. The V call is TRBV7-2, the J call TRBJ2-1, with D uncertain. The CDR3 is 15 residues long. Trimming left V 5 bases short and J 4 bases short, with 15 bases between. Germline V gene lookup returns CDR1 SGHTA and CDR2 FQGNSA. The CDR3 coding sequence is TGTGCCAGCAGCCGCCAGAGCGCTGAATACAATGAGCAGTTCTTC. This codes for CASSRQSAEYNEQFF.

This clonotype was counted once. The chain uses TRBV7-9 and TRBJ1-5; D is possibly TRBD1 (5 bases). The CDR3 is made up of 16 amino acids. The V gene's germline CDR1 is SEHNR and CDR2 FQNEAQ (reference sequence). Trimming stripped 0 bases from V and 1 base from J, with 10 bases between. Here the CDR3 DNA reads TGTGCCAGCAGCTTAGCGAGTACAGGAAGCAATCAGCCCCAGCATTTT. This gives the protein CASSLASTGSNQPQHF.

This clonotype has just a few counts. V is TRBV3-1 and J is TRBJ2-1, with D perhaps TRBD1 or TRBD2 (5 bases each). Trimming removed 5 bases from V and 1 base from J, with 18 bases in between. This CDR3 contains 17 residues. Germline V gene sequence: CDR1 LGHDT, CDR2 YNNKEL (reference sequence). This chain's CDR3 is CASSTRGAPESYNEQFF. CDR3 in DNA: TGTGCCAGCAGCACCCGAGGGGCCCCGGAATCCTACAATGAGCAGTTCTTC.

The V and J genes are TRBV24-1 and TRBJ1-5; possible D gene TRBD1, 6 bases. The V end was cut by 4 bases, the J end by 7 bases, with 13 bases between. Germline lookup yields CDR1 KGHDR and CDR2 SFDVKD. The CDR3 contains 14 residues. The CDR3 spells CATSEPHRAQPQHF. In DNA, the CDR3 is TGTGCCACCAGTGAACCACACAGGGCCCAGCCCCAGCATTTT.

This sequence joins TRBV7-8 and TRBJ2-7; perhaps TRBD2 as D (6 bases). The CDR3 consists of 17 residues. V was clipped by 0 bases and J by 0 bases, with 15 bases between them. Germline lookup yields CDR1 SGHVS and CDR2 FQNEAQ. CDR3 DNA sequence: TGTGCCAGCAGCTTAGCGTCCGGAGGGACCAGCTCCTACGAGCAGTACTTC. Translated: CASSLASGGTSSYEQYF.

The chain employs TRBV18 and TRBJ2-7; D call uncertain. The J call may be incorrect, as the DNA end agrees better with TRBJ2-5. Germline CDR1 KGHSH, CDR2 LQKENI. The CDR3 runs to 14 residues. The CDR3 nucleotides are TGTGCCAGCTCACCCCTAGGCCACTCGGAGACCCAGTACTTC. This translates into CASSPLGHSETQYF.

This clonotype was recorded many times. V usage is TRBV6-5 and J usage is TRBJ2-2, with 10 bases identical to TRBD1. The CDR3 length is 17 residues. Per the germline V gene, CDR1 is MNHEY and CDR2 is SVGAGI. The trim removed 0 bases at V and 4 bases at J, leaving 5 bases unmatched. The CDR3 is CASSYSGQGSSTGELFF. The DNA of the CDR3 is TGTGCCAGCAGTTACTCGGGACAGGGGTCCAGCACCGGGGAGCTGTTTTTT.

Turning to this clonotype: The junction and the germline gene differ at one end; a read error may be behind it. The chain carries TRBV6-5 and TRBJ1-6; D remains ambiguous. In germline, CDR1 is MNHEY, CDR2 SVGAGI. There are 12 residues in the CDR3. For the CDR3, the DNA is TGTGCCAGCAGTTACCCGAATTCACCCCCCCACTTT. It translates to CASSYPNSPPHF.

Concerning this clonotype: The junction departs from germline at one end; a sequencing error may be responsible. J is TRBJ2-5 and V is TRBV18; no reliable D call. This CDR3 region has 13 residues. Germline CDR1 and CDR2: KGHSH and LQKENI. As DNA, the CDR3 is TGTGCCAACTCACCGGCCAGCCAAGAGACCCAGTACTTC. This gives the protein CANSPASQETQYF.

The chain uses TRBV30 and TRBJ1-1; D is unresolved. The germline V and J ends were trimmed by 0 bases and 0 bases, with 11 bases remaining between them. The V gene's germline CDR1 is GTSNPN and CDR2 SVGIG (reference sequence). The CDR3 spans 15 residues. The CDR3 loop is CAWSVRGQLNTEAFF. The CDR3, as DNA: TGTGCCTGGAGTGTACGTGGGCAGCTGAACACTGAAGCTTTCTTT.

The chain couples TRBV21-1 to TRBJ1-5. TRBV21-1 is tagged as a pseudogene. The CDR3 totals 17 residues. The CDR3 coding sequence is TGTGCCAGCAGCAAAGAGGTGCGGAGAGATAGCAATCAGCCCCAGCATTTT. Residues: CASSKEVRRDSNQPQHF.

In this sample, this clonotype turned up many times. The chain joins TRBV6-5 to TRBJ1-4, with a tentative D call TRBD1 (6 bases). The CDR3 runs to 17 residues. CDR1 and CDR2 from the germline V gene are MNHEY and SVGAGI. Trimming took 0 bases from V and 4 from J, leaving 15 bases between them. The CDR3 spells CASSYSYRGRGNEKLFF. CDR3 DNA sequence: TGTGCCAGCAGTTACTCCTACCGGGGCAGGGGTAATGAAAAACTGTTTTTT.

This clonotype was seen only a few times. The genes are TRBV20-1 and TRBJ1-2; D is possibly TRBD1 (5 bases). CDR3 length equals 17 residues. Germline values: CDR1 DFQATT, CDR2 SNEGSKA (reference sequence). Trimming removed 0 bases from V and 4 bases from J, with 21 bases in between. The CDR3 protein is CSAREGEQTGFSYGYTF. In nucleotides, the CDR3 is TGCAGTGCTAGAGAAGGGGAACAGACCGGGTTTAGCTATGGCTACACCTTC.

This clonotype appeared a few times. V and J are TRBV11-2 and TRBJ2-1, with D possibly called TRBD1 or TRBD2 (5 bases each). This CDR3 contains 15 residues. Germline loops: CDR1 SGHAT, CDR2 FQNNGV. V gave up 1 base and J gave up 7 bases, with 14 bases separating them. The CDR3 loop is CASSLAGTESNEQFF. CDR3 coding DNA: TGTGCCAGCAGCTTAGCCGGGACGGAGTCTAATGAGCAGTTCTTC.

This clonotype was seen only a few times. The CDR3 DNA reads TGTGCCAGCAGCTTAGTAACGTGGCAGACCCAGTACTTC. Its translation is CASSLVTWQTQYF. The V call is TRBV7-2, the J call TRBJ2-5; D not certain. This CDR3 is 13 amino acids long. Trimming pared 1 base from V and 6 bases from J, leaving 9 bases between. Looked up from germline, CDR1 is SGHTA and CDR2 is FQGNSA.

Remarks on this clonotype: Possible read error: a much larger clone is one base away. J is TRBJ1-2 and V is TRBV6-4; D is unresolved. This CDR3 has 14 amino acids. V was clipped by 2 bases and J by 2 bases, with 9 bases between them. In germline, CDR1 is MRHNA, CDR2 SNTAGT. CDR3 bases: TGTGCCAGCAGTGACCCTGGAGGGAACTATGGCTACACCTTC. This encodes CASSDPGGNYGYTF.

This clonotype was found a few times. DNA for the CDR3: TGTGCCAGCAGTTTGACGGGGGAGCCCCGAAACATTCAGTACTTC. This gives the protein CASSLTGEPRNIQYF. The chain recombines TRBV12-3 or TRBV12-4 with TRBJ2-4, with D possibly being TRBD2 (6 bases). V was shortened by 3 bases and J by 6 bases, with 15 bases between the two germline ends. The CDR3 is 15 amino acids.

This clonotype has a handful of counts. The rearrangement links TRBV4-3 to TRBJ2-1; D is unresolved. The length of the CDR3 is 14 residues. V was shortened by 0 bases and J by 6 bases, with 9 bases between the two germline ends. Looked up from germline, CDR1 is LGHNA and CDR2 is YSLEER. CDR3: CASSQDTGVNEQFF. CDR3 sequence (DNA): TGCGCCAGCAGCCAAGATACGGGTGTCAATGAGCAGTTCTTC.

The CDR3 nucleotides read TGTGCCAGCAGGATCTACAGGGAGCCCGATTCACCCCTCCACTTT. Translating it yields CASRIYREPDSPLHF. This chain links TRBV28 with TRBJ1-6; the D gene is possibly TRBD1 (6 bases). The ends were cut back, 6 bases at V and 8 bases at J, with 17 bases in the middle. CDR1 and CDR2 from the germline V gene are MDHEN and SYDVKM. This CDR3 has 15 residues.

This clonotype appeared a few times. The chain carries TRBV13 and TRBJ2-7; unclear D gene. V was cut by 5 bases and J by 0 bases, with 8 bases left in between. CDR3 length: 13 amino acids. CDR1 PRHDT and CDR2 FYEKMQ come from the germline V gene (reference sequence). CDR3 loop: CASSPSSSYEQYF. CDR3 sequence (DNA): TGTGCCAGCAGCCCCAGCAGCTCCTACGAGCAGTACTTC.

The rearrangement uses TRBV7-9 and TRBJ2-1, with D possibly being TRBD1 or TRBD2 (8 bases each). V shed 3 bases and J shed 8 bases, with 29 bases lying between them. This CDR3 has 19 amino acids. In germline, CDR1 is SEHNR, CDR2 FQNEAQ (reference sequence). For the CDR3, the DNA is TGTGCCAGCAGCTTCCGGTTTTTCGGGGGGGGACAGGAGGTGGATGAGCAGTTCTTC. Its protein product is CASSFRFFGGGQEVDEQFF.

The chain is built from TRBV12-3 or TRBV12-4 and TRBJ2-2; D gene ambiguous. Trimming cost V 5 bases and J 13 bases, with 14 bases left between them. The CDR3 is made up of 12 amino acids. The CDR3 coding sequence is TGTGCCAGCAGTGCCGGGCCTTGGGGGCTGTTTTTT. This gives the protein CASSAGPWGLFF.

This clonotype appeared once. The chain has TRBV11-3 and TRBJ2-6; 11 positions agree with TRBD1. Trimming cost V 4 bases and J 0 bases; bases outside gene matches: 5. CDR3 length: 18 amino acids. The germline gives CDR1 SGHNT, CDR2 YENEEA. In DNA, the CDR3 is TGTGCCAGCAGCTCGGGGACAGGGGGAAACTCTGGGGCCAACGTCCTGACTTTC. Protein: CASSSGTGGNSGANVLTF.